The rows below give T cell receptor beta chains drawn from one sample of a study of T-cell memory formation after mild COVID-19. TCRdb passed the 5' RACE reads through MiXCR, listing each CDR3 protein once. Of some 86,000 distinct CDR3 sequences detected, roughly 25% appear once; the ten largest clones hold 42%. The sequenced sample was PBMCs or a T cell subset sorted from them (not recorded which). These receptor sequences come from a man between 18 and 35 years old who had mild COVID-19 (a few samples of this study predate the infection). Cell type and time point are not known. Each CDR3 is given with its conserved first and last residue. Fields, in order: J gene, V gene, clone size, D gene, CDR3 DNA, CDR3 protein. A D gene is named only where the DNA matches it firmly. The listing skips clone size in some rows; elsewhere it reads once, few, many or a size class.

TRBJ2-5	TRBV25-1	few	TRBD2	TGTGCCAGCAGTGAATCCTGGACTAGCGGGGAAGAGACCCAGTACTTC	CASSESWTSGEETQYF
TRBJ2-3	TRBV29-1	-	TRBD1	TGCAGCGTTGAATACGGGCGACAGGGGAAAGATACGCAGTATTTT	CSVEYGRQGKDTQYF
TRBJ2-2	TRBV29-1	once	TRBD1	TGCAGCGTAACAGGGGGCCGGGGCACCGGGGAGCTGTTTTTT	CSVTGGRGTGELFF
TRBJ2-7	TRBV3-1	-	-	TGTGCCAGCAGCCCAGGGACGGGTCGCGACGAGCAGTACTTC	CASSPGTGRDEQYF
TRBJ2-1	TRBV7-7	-	TRBD2	TGTGCCAGCAGCTTATGGGGGGGGAGGGAAAATGAGCAGTTCTTC	CASSLWGGRENEQFF
TRBJ2-3	TRBV5-1	many	TRBD1	TGCGCCAGCAGCTTGGAGGGACAGTACACAGATACGCAGTATTTT	CASSLEGQYTDTQYF
TRBJ1-6	TRBV27	-	-	TGTGCCAGCAGCCGAACAGGGACCTCTAATTCACCCCTCCACTTT	CASSRTGTSNSPLHF
TRBJ1-2	TRBV6-5	-	TRBD1	TGTGCCAGCAGTTACTCACCCCGACAGGGGATCAACGTGAGCTACACCTTC	CASSYSPRQGINVSYTF
TRBJ2-7	TRBV7-6	few	-	TGTGCCAGCAGCTTGAATCAGGGGATTGGGTACGAGCAGTACTTC	CASSLNQGIGYEQYF
TRBJ2-5	TRBV24-1	many	-	TGTGCCACCAGTGATCCCACGGGGATACAAGAGACCCAGTACTTC	CATSDPTGIQETQYF
TRBJ2-1	TRBV7-9	-	TRBD2	TGTGCCAGCAGCCCCAAGACTAGCGGGGAATACAATGAGCAGTTCTTC	CASSPKTSGEYNEQFF
TRBJ2-1	TRBV4-1	-	TRBD2	TGCGCCAGCAGCTCTCACCCCCCGGGACTAGCGGGGGGGTTGGATAATGAGCAGTTCTTC	CASSSHPPGLAGGLDNEQFF
TRBJ1-5	TRBV6-2/TRBV6-3	few	-	TGTGCCATTTCCTCAGGGTATAGCAATCAGCCCCAGCATTTT	CAISSGYSNQPQHF
TRBJ2-5	TRBV9	few	-	TGTGCCAGCAGCGTAGGTCGTCTTAGCCTCCAAGAGACCCAGTACTTC	CASSVGRLSLQETQYF
TRBJ2-3	TRBV20-1	many	TRBD2	TGCAGTTCCATACTCCCGGGACTAGCGGGCGCAGATACGCAGTATTTT	CSSILPGLAGADTQYF
TRBJ2-3	TRBV10-3	-	TRBD1	TGTGCCATCAGCCTGGGACAGGGGGCCGTCACAGATACGCAGTATTTT	CAISLGQGAVTDTQYF
TRBJ1-2	TRBV7-8	-	-	TGTGCCAGCAGCTTAGAGGGGGACCTCTATGGCTACACCTTC	CASSLEGDLYGYTF
TRBJ2-1	TRBV7-2	many	TRBD2	TGTGCCAGCAGCTTTAGCGGGAGCTCCTACAATGAGCAGTTCTTC	CASSFSGSSYNEQFF
TRBJ2-3	TRBV10-3	few	TRBD2	TGTGCCCTCAGTGAGGGGCTAGCGGGGGGCCGGCAGTATTTT	CALSEGLAGGRQYF
TRBJ2-1	TRBV12-3/TRBV12-4	few	TRBD1	TGTGCCAGCAGTTTTGACAGGGTGGATGAGCAGTTCTTC	CASSFDRVDEQFF
TRBJ2-1	TRBV5-5	-	-	TGTGCCAGCAGCTTGTATCGAGGGTACGATGAGCAGTTCTTC	CASSLYRGYDEQFF
TRBJ2-7	TRBV6-6	once	TRBD2	TGTGCCAGCAGCCCCCTCGGGGGGTCGGGATACGAGCAGTACTTC	CASSPLGGSGYEQYF
TRBJ1-2	TRBV20-1	-	-	TGCAGTGCTAGGCCCGGGGTTGGCTACACCTTC	CSARPGVGYTF
TRBJ2-2	TRBV7-8	few	-	TGTGCCAGCAGCGGGCTGGGGTTCGCCGGGGAGCTGTTTTTT	CASSGLGFAGELFF
TRBJ2-3	TRBV30	-	-	TGTGCCTGGAGTGTAGCCACAGATACGCAGTATTTT	CAWSVATDTQYF
TRBJ2-5	TRBV15	few	-	TGTGCCACCAAGGATATCGGGGAGACCCAGTACTTC	CATKDIGETQYF
TRBJ1-1	TRBV2	few	-	TGTGCCAGCAGTGTTCGGGGGGCGTTTGACACTGAAGCTTTCTTT	CASSVRGAFDTEAFF
TRBJ2-7	TRBV4-1	few	-	TGCGCCAGCAGCCAAGAGGAGGGTTGGATCTACGAGCAGTACTTC	CASSQEEGWIYEQYF
TRBJ2-7	TRBV14	few	-	TGTGCCAGCAGCCAAGGCCCCTACGAGCAGTACTTC	CASSQGPYEQYF
TRBJ2-1	TRBV9	-	-	TGTGCCAGCAGCGTAATAAGACCTTACAATGAGCAGTTCTTC	CASSVIRPYNEQFF
TRBJ2-1	TRBV24-1	few	TRBD2	TGTGCCACCAGTGACAAGAGCGGGAGCTCCTACAATGAGCAGTTCTTC	CATSDKSGSSYNEQFF
TRBJ1-2	TRBV7-8	-	-	TGTGCCAGCAGCTTTCAGGGGCGGGCTAACTATGGCTACACCTTC	CASSFQGRANYGYTF
TRBJ2-1	TRBV5-1	few	-	TGCGCCAGCAGCCCCACTCCTGTCTCCTACAATGAGCAGTTCTTC	CASSPTPVSYNEQFF
TRBJ1-5	TRBV7-8	-	TRBD1	TGTGCCAGCAGCTTAGGGACAGGGGTTAGCAATCAGCCCCAGCATTTT	CASSLGTGVSNQPQHF
TRBJ1-1	TRBV4-1	-	TRBD1	TGCGTTTCAAGACAGGGGAACACTGAAGCTTTCTTT	CVSRQGNTEAFF
TRBJ2-1	TRBV20-1	-	TRBD2	TGCAGTGCTAGAGATGCCGAGACTAGCGGGGTTTGGCAGTTCTTC	CSARDAETSGVWQFF
TRBJ2-3	TRBV5-1	-	TRBD2	TGCGCCAGCAGCTGGGGACTAGCGGGGGTGGCTACAGATACGCAGTATTTT	CASSWGLAGVATDTQYF
TRBJ2-3	TRBV6-2/TRBV6-3	-	TRBD2	TGTGCCAGCAGTACCTTTGGCGGGGGGCCTCGAGTTGCAGATACGCAGTATTTT	CASSTFGGGPRVADTQYF
TRBJ1-4	TRBV6-5	-	-	TGTGCCAGCAGGCCCCAGGGATCAGGAAAAGAAAAACTGTTTTTT	CASRPQGSGKEKLFF
TRBJ2-1	TRBV29-1	many	TRBD1	TGCAGCGCCGAGGGGACAGGGGAGACTAATGAGCAGTTCTTC	CSAEGTGETNEQFF
TRBJ2-3	TRBV24-1	-	TRBD1	TGTGCCACCAGTGACCCACAGGGGGGCACAGATACGCAGTATTTT	CATSDPQGGTDTQYF
TRBJ2-2	TRBV6-5	-	-	TGTGCCAGCAGTTACGCGTGGGGTCCGCCCGGGGAGCTGTTTTTT	CASSYAWGPPGELFF
TRBJ2-1	TRBV29-1	-	-	TGCAGCGTTGTGGGGCAGACCAATGAGCAGTTCTTC	CSVVGQTNEQFF
TRBJ2-5	TRBV4-1	-	TRBD2	TGCGCCAGCAGCCTAGGAGCGGGGGCCAAAGAGACCCAGTACTTC	CASSLGAGAKETQYF
TRBJ1-2	TRBV20-1	-	-	TGCAGTGCTAAGGACACTTGGTGGTCCAACTATGGCTACACCTTC	CSAKDTWWSNYGYTF
TRBJ2-7	TRBV6-5	-	-	TGTGCCAGTGCGAGCCAGAGCTCCTACGAGCAGTACTTC	CASASQSSYEQYF
TRBJ2-7	TRBV5-1	-	-	TGCGCCAGCAGCTCTATCGGGCAGAGCCATTACGAGCAGTACTTC	CASSSIGQSHYEQYF
TRBJ1-2	TRBV28	few	-	TGTGCCAGCAGTTCGATACAGAACTATGGCTACACCTTC	CASSSIQNYGYTF
TRBJ2-7	TRBV12-3/TRBV12-4	many	TRBD2	TGTGCCAGCAGCCTTACTAGCGGCTCCTACGAGCAGTACTTC	CASSLTSGSYEQYF
TRBJ1-3	TRBV11-2	-	TRBD1	TGTGCCAGCAGCTTACAGTGGACAGGGATTGGAAACACCATATATTTT	CASSLQWTGIGNTIYF
TRBJ1-3	TRBV12-3/TRBV12-4	-	-	TGTGCCAGCGGCAGGGCCGGGACCCTTAAGGACACCATATATTTT	CASGRAGTLKDTIYF
TRBJ2-3	TRBV29-1	-	-	TGCAGCGTTGAAGGGCTAGGCACAGATACGCAGTATTTT	CSVEGLGTDTQYF
TRBJ2-2	TRBV11-1	few	-	TGTGCCAGCAGCTTAACGGCACAGGCTTGGGTAATCGGGGAGCTGTTTTTT	CASSLTAQAWVIGELFF
TRBJ1-2	TRBV19	few	-	TGTGCCAGTAGTGCCGGTAGTTACACCTTC	CASSAGSYTF
TRBJ2-7	TRBV6-5	-	TRBD1	TGTGCCAGCAGTTATCGGGGACAGGGCTCCTACGAGCAGTACTTC	CASSYRGQGSYEQYF
TRBJ2-5	TRBV7-6	few	TRBD1	TGTGCCAGCAGCTTTCTGACAGGGGGCCAAGAGACCCAGTACTTC	CASSFLTGGQETQYF
TRBJ2-7	TRBV20-1	few	-	TGCAGTGCTAGAGGCTGGGGTTACGAGCAGTACTTC	CSARGWGYEQYF
TRBJ2-3	TRBV27	-	TRBD2	TGTGCCATCAGTACACCTTGGACTAGCGGGGCGAGCACAGATACGCAGTATTTT	CAISTPWTSGASTDTQYF
TRBJ1-2	TRBV4-3	few	-	TGCGCCAGCAGCCAGCCGTCGGACTCAAACTATGGCTACACCTTC	CASSQPSDSNYGYTF
TRBJ2-3	TRBV28	-	-	TGTGCCAGCAGTTACAGCGGAGATACGCAGTATTTT	CASSYSGDTQYF